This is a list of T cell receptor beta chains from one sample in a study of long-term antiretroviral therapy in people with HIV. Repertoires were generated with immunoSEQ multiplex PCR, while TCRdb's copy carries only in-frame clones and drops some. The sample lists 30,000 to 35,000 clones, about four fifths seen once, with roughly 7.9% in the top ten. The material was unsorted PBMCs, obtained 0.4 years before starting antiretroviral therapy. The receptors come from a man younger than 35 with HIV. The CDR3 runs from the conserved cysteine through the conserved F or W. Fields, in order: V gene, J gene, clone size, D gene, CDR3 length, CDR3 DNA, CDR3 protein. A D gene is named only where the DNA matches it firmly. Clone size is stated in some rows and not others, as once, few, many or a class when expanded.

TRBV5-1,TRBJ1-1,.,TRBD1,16,TGCGCCAGCAGCTTGAGGGACAGGGGTATGAACACTGAAGCTTTCTTT,CASSLRDRGMNTEAFF
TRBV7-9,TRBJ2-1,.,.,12,TGTGCCAGCAGCTTAAGGATGTATGAGCAGTTCTTC,CASSLRMYEQFF
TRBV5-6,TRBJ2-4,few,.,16,TGTGCCAGCAGTATACAGGGATTTTTAGCCAAAAACATTCAGTACTTC,CASSIQGFLAKNIQYF
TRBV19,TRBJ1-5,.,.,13,TGTGCCAGTAGCAACAGGGGCAATCAGCCCCAGCATTTT,CASSNRGNQPQHF
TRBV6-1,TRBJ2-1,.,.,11,TGTGCCAGCAGTGAATTGAATGAGCAGTTCTTC,CASSELNEQFF
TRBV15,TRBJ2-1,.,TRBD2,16,TGTGCCACCAGCACGAATCTAGCGGGGTTTAACAATGAGCAGTTCTTC,CATSTNLAGFNNEQFF
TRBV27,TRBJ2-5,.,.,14,TGTGCCAGCAGCCCACTAGCTACCCAAGAGACCCAGTACTTC,CASSPLATQETQYF
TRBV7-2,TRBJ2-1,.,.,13,TGTGCCAGCAGCTTCCAGTTCTCAAATGAGCAGTTCTTC,CASSFQFSNEQFF
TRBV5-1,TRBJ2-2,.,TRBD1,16,TGCGCCAGCAGCTACCGGGACAGCTTCGACACCGGGGAGCTGTTTTTT,CASSYRDSFDTGELFF
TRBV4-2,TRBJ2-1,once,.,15,TGTGCCAGCAGCCAAGATCTAGGGAGAGAGGATGAGCAGTTCTTC,CASSQDLGREDEQFF
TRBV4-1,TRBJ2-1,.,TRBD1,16,TGCGCCAGCAGCACGCCCCGGGACAGAACATACAATGAGCAGTTCTTC,CASSTPRDRTYNEQFF
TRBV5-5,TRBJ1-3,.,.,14,TGTGCCAGCAGCCTCGGGTCCCGCGGGGACACCATATATTTT,CASSLGSRGDTIYF
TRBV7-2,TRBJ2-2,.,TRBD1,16,TGTGCCAGCAGCTTTCTGGGGGACAGGGACACCGGGGAGCTGTTTTTT,CASSFLGDRDTGELFF
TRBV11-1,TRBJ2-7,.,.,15,TGTGCCAGCAGCTTAGGACCCGGCCCGACGGACGAGCAGTACTTC,CASSLGPGPTDEQYF
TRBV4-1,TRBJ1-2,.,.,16,TGCGCCAGCAGCCAAGTAGAAGCAGACCTTAACTATGGCTACACCTTC,CASSQVEADLNYGYTF
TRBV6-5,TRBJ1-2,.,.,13,TGTGCCAGCAGTTACGGAGCTAACTATGGCTACACCTTC,CASSYGANYGYTF
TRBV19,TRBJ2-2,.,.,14,TGTGCCAGTAGTATGTGGTCATACACCGGGGAGCTGTTTTTT,CASSMWSYTGELFF
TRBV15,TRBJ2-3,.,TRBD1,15,TGTGCCACCAGCACCTGGACAGGGGGGGCAGATACGCAGTATTTT,CATSTWTGGADTQYF
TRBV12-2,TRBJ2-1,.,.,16,TGTGCAAGTCGCCACAAAGCTCCCCGACAGGGTGATGAGCAGTTCTTC,CASRHKAPRQGDEQFF
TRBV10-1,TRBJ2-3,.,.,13,TGCGCCAGCAGTGAGTCTGAATCAGATACGCAGTATTTT,CASSESESDTQYF
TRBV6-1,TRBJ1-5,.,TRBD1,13,TGTGCCAGCGCGGACAGGGGAAATCAGCCCCAGCATTTT,CASADRGNQPQHF
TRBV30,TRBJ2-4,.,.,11,TGTGCCTGGAGTGTACAGGGCATTCAGTACTTC,CAWSVQGIQYF
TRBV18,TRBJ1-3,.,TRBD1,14,TGTGCCAGCTCACCGACAGGGTTTGGAAACACCATATATTTT,CASSPTGFGNTIYF
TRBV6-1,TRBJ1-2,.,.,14,TGTGCCAGCAGTGAAGGGTCGGACTCCTATGGCTACACCTTC,CASSEGSDSYGYTF
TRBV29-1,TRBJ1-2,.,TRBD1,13,TGCAGCGTTGAGACAGGGGGCAGCTATGGCTACACCTTC,CSVETGGSYGYTF
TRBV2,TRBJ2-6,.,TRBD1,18,TGTGCCAGCAGTCGGCGGACAGGGTTAGCGCCTGGGGCCAACGTCCTGACTTTC,CASSRRTGLAPGANVLTF
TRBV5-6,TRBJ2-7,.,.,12,TGTGCCAGCAGCCGCATGTACTTCGAGCAGTACTTC,CASSRMYFEQYF
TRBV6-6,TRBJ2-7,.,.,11,TGTGCCAGCAGTTACTATGACGAGCAGTACTTC,CASSYYDEQYF
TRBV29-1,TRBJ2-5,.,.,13,TGCAGCGTTGACGTGCGGGGTCTCGAGACCCAGTACTTC,CSVDVRGLETQYF
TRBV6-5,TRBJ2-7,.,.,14,TGTGCCATCAGTGCGTCCGAGACTATGTATGAGCAGTACTTC,CAISASETMYEQYF
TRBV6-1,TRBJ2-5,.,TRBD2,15,TGTGCCAGCAGTGAACTAGCGGGGGGGCAAGAGACCCAGTACTTC,CASSELAGGQETQYF
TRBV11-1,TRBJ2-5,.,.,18,TGTGCCAGCAGCTTAAATCTCGGGACCGAGTCCGACTACAAGGCCCAGTACTTC,CASSLNLGTESDYKAQYF
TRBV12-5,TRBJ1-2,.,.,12,TGTGCTAGTGCCCCGGGACACTATGGCTACACCTTC,CASAPGHYGYTF
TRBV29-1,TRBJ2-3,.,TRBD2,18,TGCAGCGTCCGACCGGGACTAGCGGGAGTAAACAGAACAGATACGCAGTATTTT,CSVRPGLAGVNRTDTQYF
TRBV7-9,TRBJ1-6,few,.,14,TGTGCCAGCAGCTTTTCAGGGACTGGTTCACCCCTCCACTTT,CASSFSGTGSPLHF
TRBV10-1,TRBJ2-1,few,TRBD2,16,TGCGCCAGCAGACCGGGACTAGCGGGAGGGCCAGATGAGCAGTTCTTC,CASRPGLAGGPDEQFF
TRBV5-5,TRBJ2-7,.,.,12,TGTGCCAGCAGCTTGGAAGTCTACGAGCAGTACTTC,CASSLEVYEQYF
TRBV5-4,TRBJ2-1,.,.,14,TGTGCCAGCAGCTTGGTCGCTGGGAACAATGAGCAGTTCTTC,CASSLVAGNNEQFF
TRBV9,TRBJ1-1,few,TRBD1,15,TGTGCCAGCAGCGGAGGGACAGGGGGCGCGACTGAAGCTTTCTTT,CASSGGTGGATEAFF
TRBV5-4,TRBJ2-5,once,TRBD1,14,TGTGCCAGCAGCCCCACAGGGGTACGAGAGACCCAGTACTTC,CASSPTGVRETQYF
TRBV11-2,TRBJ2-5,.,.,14,TGTGCCAGCAGCGCACAGGGATCCCAAGAGACCCAGTACTTC,CASSAQGSQETQYF
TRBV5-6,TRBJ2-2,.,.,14,TGTGCCAGCAGCCTCGGGACTCCGGCCGGGGAGCTGTTTTTT,CASSLGTPAGELFF
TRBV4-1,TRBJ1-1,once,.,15,TGCGCCAGCAGCCTCTACGAGAGCTCTATCACTGAAGCTTTCTTT,CASSLYESSITEAFF
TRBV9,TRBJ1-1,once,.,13,TGTGCCAGCAGCGCAGAAATGAACACTGAAGCTTTCTTT,CASSAEMNTEAFF
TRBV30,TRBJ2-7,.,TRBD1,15,TGTGCCTGGAGTGTGGGACAGGGGGTTCCCTACGAGCAGTACTTC,CAWSVGQGVPYEQYF
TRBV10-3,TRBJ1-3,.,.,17,TGTGCCATCAGTGACCCTGGTGTGGGGGCCTCTGGAAACACCATATATTTT,CAISDPGVGASGNTIYF
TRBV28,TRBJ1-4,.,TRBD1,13,TGTGCCAGCAGACAGGGGAGAGGGGAAAAACTGTTTTTT,CASRQGRGEKLFF
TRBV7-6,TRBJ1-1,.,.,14,TGTGCCAGCAGCTTAGGGGGACGAGGCACTGAAGCTTTCTTT,CASSLGGRGTEAFF
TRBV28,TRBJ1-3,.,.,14,TGTGCCAGCAGTTTGGCAGGGGCCGGAAACACCATATATTTT,CASSLAGAGNTIYF
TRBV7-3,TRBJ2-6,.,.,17,TGTGCCAGCAGCTTAACCGGGGGAGTCTCTGGGGCCAACGTCCTGACTTTC,CASSLTGGVSGANVLTF
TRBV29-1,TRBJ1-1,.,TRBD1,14,TGCAGCGTTTGGGACAGGGGGCATGGGACTGAAGCTTTCTTT,CSVWDRGHGTEAFF
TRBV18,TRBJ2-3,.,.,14,TGTGCCAGCTCACCACGGGGAGTGGCGGATACGCAGTATTTT,CASSPRGVADTQYF